Below are 25 T cell receptor beta chains sequenced from a single sample in a study of CD8 T cells in Susac syndrome. Reverse transcription of about 0.45 to 1 ug RNA used random hexamers. Via MiXCR, TCRdb re-called the immunoSEQ multiplex PCR reads, giving one row per CDR3 protein. The sample has some 150,000 distinct CDR3 sequences, roughly 95% seen once. Sequences were obtained from CD8+ T cells from PBMCs. The source of these receptors is a human donor with multiple sclerosis.

The chain carries TRBV6-4 and TRBJ1-2; the D gene is possibly TRBD1 (6 bases). This CDR3 comprises 12 residues. V lost 3 bases and J 6 bases, leaving 8 bases between the germline ends. Germline CDR1 MRHNA, CDR2 SNTAGT. The CDR3 region has the DNA TGTGCCAGCAGTGAAGCAGGGGATGGCTACACCTTC. It is translated as CASSEAGDGYTF.

The chain couples TRBV6-5 to TRBJ2-2, with D perhaps TRBD1 or TRBD2 (5 bases each). The CDR3 sequence is 13 residues long. V was trimmed by 11 bases and J by 7 bases, leaving 17 bases between them. The germline gives CDR1 MNHEY, CDR2 SVGAGI. CDR3 nucleotide sequence: TGTGCCTCCTCGATCGGGGCCGGCGGGGAGCTGTTTTTT. Translation: CASSIGAGGELFF.

In regard to this clonotype: One end of the junction fails to match germline, which may point to a read error. The gene calls are TRBV29-1 and TRBJ2-1, with TRBD1 as a possible D gene (5 bases). Germline assignment: CDR1 SQVTM and CDR2 ANQGSEA. The length of the CDR3 is 15 residues. The CDR3 sequence is CSLEVGPQSGNEQFF. The CDR3 DNA follows: TGCAGCCTTGAGGTGGGGCCGCAGTCAGGGAATGAGCAGTTCTTC.

This clonotype has only a few counts. The chain uses TRBV6-2 or TRBV6-3 and TRBJ2-7; unclear D gene. The CDR3 is 15 residues long. CDR1 is MNHEY, CDR2 SVGEGT, per germline. V was trimmed by 2 bases and J by 4 bases, leaving 15 bases between them. CDR3 residues: CASSYRPGDTYEQYF. In nucleotides, the CDR3 is TGTGCCAGCAGTTACCGGCCGGGCGACACGTACGAGCAGTACTTC.

This clonotype turned up a few times. V gene TRBV12-3 or TRBV12-4 combines with J gene TRBJ2-2, with D tentatively TRBD1 (5 bases). Trimming took off 1 base at V and 5 bases at J, with 5 bases between the two ends. The CDR3 totals 13 residues. As DNA, the CDR3 is TGTGCCAGCAGTTTAGAGGGGACCGGGGAGCTGTTTTTT. This gives the protein CASSLEGTGELFF.

This rearrangement joins TRBV12-3 or TRBV12-4 to TRBJ2-2, with 10 bases fitting TRBD2. This CDR3 comprises 18 residues. V was pared by 3 bases and J by 4 bases, with 11 bases of the junction left unmatched. The CDR3 DNA reads as TGTGCCAGCAGTTTCGAGACTAGCGGGCCGTCGAGCACCGGGGAGCTGTTTTTT. Its protein is CASSFETSGPSSTGELFF.

This clonotype was observed a single time. The chain links TRBV27 to TRBJ2-2; TRBD1 is a possible D gene (6 bases). In germline, CDR1 is MNHEY, CDR2 SMNVEV (reference sequence). CDR3 length: 14 residues. Trimming stripped 4 bases from V and 6 bases from J, with 12 bases between. The CDR3 nucleotides are TGTGCCAGCAGTTGGCAGGGGTTCCCCGGGGAGCTGTTTTTT. Residues: CASSWQGFPGELFF.

The chain uses TRBV7-8 and TRBJ2-5, with 7 nucleotides matching TRBD2. Per germline, CDR1 SGHVS and CDR2 FQNEAQ. The CDR3 consists of 12 residues. V trimming: 4 bases; J trimming: 9 bases; junction bases outside the gene matches: 5. CDR3 DNA: TGTGCCAGCAGCTGGGGGGGGGATCCCCAGTACTTC. Protein sequence: CASSWGGDPQYF.

The V call is TRBV13, the J call TRBJ2-7; 7 positions agree with TRBD1. The CDR3 runs to 13 residues. V shed 1 base, J shed 4 bases, and the junction held 1 base outside the gene matches. Germline lookup yields CDR1 PRHDT and CDR2 FYEKMQ (reference sequence). The CDR3 coding sequence is TGTGCCAGCAGCTTAGAACAGGGGTACGAGCAGTACTTC. Translation: CASSLEQGYEQYF.

This clonotype was observed a single time. The chain is built from TRBV27 and TRBJ1-5; D possibly corresponds to TRBD1 (5 bases). V was cut by 6 bases and J by 7 bases, with 10 bases left in between. The CDR3 sequence is 12 residues long. Per the germline V gene, CDR1 is MNHEY and CDR2 is SMNVEV (reference sequence). This CDR3 reads CASRGGTQPQHF. DNA for the CDR3: TGTGCCAGCAGGGGGGGGACCCAGCCCCAGCATTTT.

The chain has TRBV12-3 or TRBV12-4 and TRBJ2-7, with D unclear. V lost 5 bases to trimming and J lost 5 bases, with 13 bases between them. CDR3 length equals 13 residues. CDR3 protein: CASSQFGVDEQYV. The CDR3 nucleotides are TGTGCCAGCAGTCAATTCGGAGTGGACGAGCAGTACGTC.

The chain employs TRBV7-9 and TRBJ1-1, with unresolved D. This CDR3 has 10 amino acids. Germline V gives CDR1 SEHNR, CDR2 FQNEAQ (reference sequence). V lost 3 bases to trimming and J lost 9 bases, with 5 bases between them. CDR3 sequence reads: CASSFGQAFF. CDR3 DNA: TGTGCCAGCAGCTTCGGACAAGCTTTCTTT.

In this sample, this clonotype turned up once. This chain uses TRBV27 with TRBJ2-1; 9 positions match TRBD1. Trimming cost V 4 bases and J 8 bases; bases outside gene matches: 0. CDR3 length: 12 amino acids. Germline V gives CDR1 MNHEY, CDR2 SMNVEV (reference sequence). For the CDR3, the DNA is TGTGCCAGCAGTTACAGGGGGCATGAGCAGTTCTTC. The encoded protein is CASSYRGHEQFF.

The CDR3 region has the DNA TGTGCTAGTGGCTCCGGGACAGGGCAAAACATTCAGTACTTC. Residues: CASGSGTGQNIQYF. This rearrangement joins TRBV12-5 to TRBJ2-4, with TRBD1 identical over 9 bases. J gave up 5 bases and V 6 bases, and 5 bases lay outside the gene matches. CDR3 size: 14 residues. The germline CDR1 and CDR2 sequences are LGHNT and FRNRAP. The variable domain in full, with the rest retrieved from reference TRBV12-5 and TRBJ2-4, is DARVTQTPRHKVTEMGQEVTMRCQPILGHNTVFWYRQTMMQGLELLAYFRNRAPLDDSGMPKDRFSAEMPDATLATLKIQPSEPRDSAVYFCASGSGTGQNIQYFGAGTRLSVL.

This chain connects TRBV29-1 to TRBJ2-7; 11 nucleotides align to TRBD1. Germline V lookup: CDR1 SQVTM, CDR2 ANQGSEA. V dropped 5 bases and J dropped 3; count of bases not matched to a gene: 3. The CDR3 sequence is 13 residues long. CDR3 nucleotide sequence: TGCAGCGTTAGGACAGGGGGCGGCTACGAGCAGTACTTC. Its translation is CSVRTGGGYEQYF.

This clonotype was seen only once. The V call is TRBV30, the J call TRBJ2-7, with D tentatively TRBD1 or TRBD2 (6 bases each). The CDR3 contains 13 residues. V was clipped by 0 bases and J by 7 bases, with 13 bases between them. Germline lookup yields CDR1 GTSNPN and CDR2 SVGIG (reference sequence). The CDR3 DNA sequence: TGTGCCTGGAGTGTAGGGGGGCAGGGGGAGCAGTACTTC. Translating gives CAWSVGGQGEQYF.

In this sample, this clonotype turned up once. The chain uses TRBV14 and TRBJ2-3; D gene ambiguous. Trimming took off 0 bases at V and 2 bases at J, with 9 bases between the two ends. Germline CDR1 SGHDN, CDR2 FVKESK. The CDR3 spans 15 residues. The CDR3 loop is CASSQDMATTDTQYF. Written as DNA, the CDR3 is TGTGCCAGCAGCCAAGATATGGCGACCACAGATACGCAGTATTTT.

CDR3 sequence reads: CASRPGTGSIEQYF. CDR3 DNA sequence: TGTGCCAGCAGACCCGGGACAGGGTCGATCGAGCAGTACTTC. The genes are TRBV12-3 or TRBV12-4 and TRBJ2-7; 9 bases are a match to TRBD1. This CDR3 comprises 14 residues. V lost 6 bases, J lost 6 bases, and 9 bases stayed unmatched.

This sequence joins TRBV30 and TRBJ1-2; 9 nucleotides match TRBD1. The CDR3 is made up of 14 amino acids. Per germline, CDR1 GTSNPN and CDR2 SVGIG (reference sequence). V was pared by 5 bases and J by 3 bases, with 7 bases of the junction left unmatched. CDR3 in DNA: TGTGCCTGGGGAGCCGGGACAGGGTACTATGGCTACACCTTC. Translation gives CAWGAGTGYYGYTF. The full variable domain, its missing parts supplied by reference TRBV30 and TRBJ1-2, is SQTIHQWPATLVQPVGSPLSLECTVEGTSNPNLYWYRQAAGRGLQLLFYSVGIGQISSEVPQNLSASRPQDRQFILSSKKLLLSDSGFYLCAWGAGTGYYGYTFGSGTRLTVV.

The chain carries TRBV23-1 and TRBJ2-3; TRBD2 aligns across 15 bases. TRBV23-1 is recorded as an ORF, its role being uncertain. V lost 4 bases and J lost 5; bases outside the gene matches: 10. CDR3 length equals 18 residues. The CDR3 region is CASSRSGTSGGPGDTQYF. Here the CDR3 DNA reads TGCGCCAGCAGTCGCTCCGGGACTAGCGGGGGGCCGGGAGATACGCAGTATTTT.

This chain links TRBV27 with TRBJ2-7; D unresolved. Trimming removed 6 bases at V and 1 base at J, with 10 bases between. The germline V gene has CDR1 MNHEY and CDR2 SMNVEV (reference sequence). The CDR3 totals 13 residues. This CDR3 reads CASSPLGSYEQYV. In DNA, the CDR3 is TGTGCCAGCAGCCCCTTGGGGTCCTACGAGCAGTACGTC.

This clonotype was seen once. This chain joins TRBV19 and TRBJ1-1; D unresolved. Germline CDR1 reads LNHDA; CDR2 reads SQIVND (reference sequence). CDR3 length: 17 amino acids. V lost 4 bases and J lost 1, with 19 bases in between. CDR3 nucleotide sequence: TGTGCCAGTAGTACCTTTTTGAGGCCGAGGCCGAACACTGAAGCTTTCTTT. Protein sequence: CASSTFLRPRPNTEAFF.

The chain recombines TRBV19 with TRBJ2-1; 10 bases map to TRBD2. Germline V CDR1 and CDR2: LNHDA, SQIVND (reference sequence). The ends lost 3 bases at V and 8 bases at J; junction bases unmatched: 7. The CDR3 extends over 15 amino acids. CDR3 loop: CASSIESGGAHEQFF. The DNA for the CDR3 is TGTGCCAGTAGTATTGAGAGCGGGGGGGCCCATGAGCAGTTCTTC.

This chain connects TRBV9 to TRBJ2-1, with TRBD2 identical over 7 bases. With 4 bases clipped from V and 4 bases from J, the junction kept 8 bases outside the gene matches. The CDR3 extends over 15 amino acids. CDR1 SGDLS and CDR2 YYNGEE come from the germline V gene. DNA of the CDR3: TGTGCCAGCAGCTTGAACGGGGGGATATACAATGAGCAGTTCTTC. Translated, it gives CASSLNGGIYNEQFF. Together with reference TRBV9 and TRBJ2-1, the CDR3 gives the full variable domain: DSGVTQTPKHLITATGQRVTLRCSPRSGDLSVYWYQQSLDQGLQFLIQYYNGEERAKGNILERFSAQQFPDLHSELNLSSLELGDSALYFCASSLNGGIYNEQFFGPGTRLTVL.

This chain's CDR3 is CSVEGSAEAFF. CDR3 nucleotides: TGCAGCGTTGAAGGGAGTGCTGAAGCTTTCTTT. V and J are TRBV29-1 and TRBJ1-1; D is unresolved. V gave up 1 base and J gave up 6 bases, with 6 bases separating them. The CDR3 has 11 residues. Germline V gene sequence: CDR1 SQVTM, CDR2 ANQGSEA.